Listed below are T cell receptor beta chains from one sample, sequenced in a study of T cell responses to AZD1222 COVID-19 vaccine. The repertoire was sequenced with immunoSEQ multiplex PCR; TCRdb's copy has only in-frame clones and lacks some. Here the sample spans over 200,000 clones, less than 95% being singletons. The sample was peripheral blood, taken 28 days after the second dose of the MenACWY control vaccine. These receptors were collected from an adult who received the MenACWY meningococcal vaccine as a control. Each CDR3 is given with its conserved first and last residue. The D gene is left open where the match is weak. Clone size is stated in some rows and not others, as once, few, many or a class when expanded.

once,NA,TRBV7-8,TRBJ1-1,TGTGCCAGCAGCCGGGCGGGCGGGGATGAAGCTTTCTTT,CASSRAGGDEAFF
NA,NA,TRBV3-1/TRBV3-2,TRBJ2-3,TGTGCCAGCAGCCCCCAACCCACAGATACGCAGTATTTT,CASSPQPTDTQYF
NA,TRBD1,TRBV30,TRBJ2-5,TGTGCCTGGAGCTGGACAGGGGAAGAGACCCAGTACTTC,CAWSWTGEETQYF
few,NA,TRBV4-1,TRBJ1-4,TGCGCCAGCAGCCAGCCTTATGAAAAACTGTTTTTT,CASSQPYEKLFF
NA,NA,TRBV6-2/TRBV6-3,TRBJ1-4,TGTGCCAGCAGCCGAGTCGGGGAGGCTGAAAAACTGTTTTTT,CASSRVGEAEKLFF
few,NA,TRBV6-5,TRBJ1-1,TGTGCCAGCAGTCCGACGGTTAACACTGAAGCTTTCTTT,CASSPTVNTEAFF
NA,TRBD2,TRBV19,TRBJ2-7,TGTGCCAGTAGTAGATCAGGGACTAGCGGGAGAATCGCCTACGAGCAGTACTTC,CASSRSGTSGRIAYEQYF
NA,TRBD1,TRBV3-1/TRBV3-2,TRBJ2-7,TGTGCCAGCAGCATCCGGGACAGGGTCGCCTACGAGCAGTACTTC,CASSIRDRVAYEQYF
NA,TRBD1,TRBV27,TRBJ2-1,TGTGCCAGCAGAACCGGGACAGGGGGCGCGAATGAGCAGTTCTTC,CASRTGTGGANEQFF
NA,NA,TRBV19,TRBJ2-2,TGTGCCAGTAATTCTTTGCGACAGCCGAACACCGGGGAGCTGTTTTTT,CASNSLRQPNTGELFF
NA,NA,TRBV6-1,TRBJ2-2,TGTGCCAGCAGTGAGATTACCGGGGAGCTGTTTTTT,CASSEITGELFF
NA,NA,TRBV7-9,TRBJ1-1,TGTGCCAGCAGCTCGGAAGGTACTGAAGCTTTCTTT,CASSSEGTEAFF
NA,TRBD1,TRBV9,TRBJ2-3,TGTGCCAGCAGCGGGGGGACAGGGCGCACAGATACGCAGTATTTT,CASSGGTGRTDTQYF
NA,TRBD2,TRBV19,TRBJ2-1,TGTGCCAGTAGATCGGAGGGACTAGCGGGAAGTGAGCAGTTCTTC,CASRSEGLAGSEQFF
NA,TRBD1,TRBV6-5,TRBJ1-4,TGTGCCAGCAGTTCGACAGGGAGAGGAACTAATGAAAAACTGTTTTTT,CASSSTGRGTNEKLFF
NA,NA,TRBV6-4,TRBJ1-5,TGTGCCAGCAGTGACTCGAGAATATGGGACGGCCGTAATCAGCCCCAGCATTTT,CASSDSRIWDGRNQPQHF
NA,TRBD1,TRBV15,TRBJ2-7,TGTGCCACCAGCAGAGCCAGGACAGGGGCCGACTACGAGCAGTACTTC,CATSRARTGADYEQYF
once,TRBD1,TRBV28,TRBJ1-3,TGTGCCAGCAGTTTTCAGGGGGCGGGAAACACCATATATTTT,CASSFQGAGNTIYF
NA,TRBD2,TRBV9,TRBJ2-7,TGTGCCAGCAGCGTAGCCCAGCGGGAAGAGCAGTACTTC,CASSVAQREEQYF
once,NA,TRBV27,TRBJ2-1,TGTGCCAGCAGTGCGACAGGAGCAGACAATGAGCAGTTCTTC,CASSATGADNEQFF
NA,TRBD1,TRBV2,TRBJ1-2,TGTGCCAGCAGTCAAAGGACAGGCTCCTACGGCTACACCTTC,CASSQRTGSYGYTF
NA,NA,TRBV9,TRBJ1-5,TGTGCCAGCAGCGTAGCTGAAAGTAATCAGCCCCAGCATTTT,CASSVAESNQPQHF
NA,NA,TRBV6-5,TRBJ2-1,TGTGCCAGCAGGGGCAGGGCCTACAATGAGCAGTTCTTC,CASRGRAYNEQFF
NA,NA,TRBV30,TRBJ1-1,TGTGCCTGGAGCAGGGCAATGAACACTGAAGCTTTCTTT,CAWSRAMNTEAFF
NA,NA,TRBV4-3,TRBJ1-2,TGCGCCAGCAGCCAAGGGGGGCAGGACTATGGCTACACCTTC,CASSQGGQDYGYTF